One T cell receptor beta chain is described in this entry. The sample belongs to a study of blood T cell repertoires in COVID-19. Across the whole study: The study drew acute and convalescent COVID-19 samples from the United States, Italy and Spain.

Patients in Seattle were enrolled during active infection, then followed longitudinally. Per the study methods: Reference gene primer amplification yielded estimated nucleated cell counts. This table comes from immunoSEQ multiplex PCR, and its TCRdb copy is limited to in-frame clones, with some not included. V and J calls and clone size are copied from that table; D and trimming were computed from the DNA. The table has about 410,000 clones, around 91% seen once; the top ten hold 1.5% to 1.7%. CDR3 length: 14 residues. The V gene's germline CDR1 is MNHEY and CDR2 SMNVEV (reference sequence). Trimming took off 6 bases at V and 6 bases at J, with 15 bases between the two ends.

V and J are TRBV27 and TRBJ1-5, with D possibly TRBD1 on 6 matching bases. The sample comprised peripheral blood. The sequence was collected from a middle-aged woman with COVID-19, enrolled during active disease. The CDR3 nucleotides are TGTGCCAGCAGATCGGGGGGCGCGGGTCAGCCCCAGCATTTT. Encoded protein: CASRSGGAGQPQHF.